This T cell receptor beta chain is drawn from a study of shared clonotypes between healthy human individuals. Study overall: Each donor's CD4 naive and CD4 memory cells filled three plates apiece, CD8 naive two, and CD8 memory one. Study-level results: Compared with memory subsets, naive subsets generally had larger estimated richness. The study found about 4.6% of naive CD4 clonotypes shared across a few donors.

TCRdb keeps only in-frame clones here, not all; method: immunoSEQ multiplex PCR. Seen here are about 2 million clones, approximately 94% observed once, and the top ten hold less than 1.5%. CD8 cells regarded as naive lacked CD45RO, were positively chosen for CCR7, and omitted terminally differentiated effector memory CD45RA+ cells. Recent vaccinations or acute infections were absent in the healthy HIV-negative adult donors. Details on this clone: Its antigen is currently unknown.

This receptor was obtained from a man between 18 and 29 years old in good health. Sample: naive CD8+ T cells sorted from blood.

For the CDR3, the DNA is TGTGCCAGCGAAAACGAAAAGGGACATCTGAACACTGAAGCTTTCTTT. It codes for CASENEKGHLNTEAFF. V and J are TRBV28 and TRBJ1-1, with TRBD1 as a possible D gene (6 bases). The CDR3 has 16 residues. Germline V CDR1 and CDR2: MDHEN, SYDVKM. With 8 bases removed from V and 0 bases from J, the gap between germline ends came to 19 bases. Looking up the rest from reference TRBV28 and TRBJ1-1 gives the full variable domain: DVKVTQSSRYLVKRTGEKVFLECVQDMDHENMFWYRQDPGLGLRLIYFSYDVKMKEKGDIPEGYSVSREKKERFSLILESASTNQTSMYLCASENEKGHLNTEAFFGQGTRLTVV.